This T cell receptor beta chain was obtained from a study of control samples from healthy donors and cancer patients. The repertoire was sequenced with immunoSEQ multiplex PCR; TCRdb's copy has only in-frame clones and lacks some. The data hold about 170,000 clones, with just over 85% observed a single time. The CDR3 is made up of 16 amino acids. Germline V gives CDR1 MNHEY, CDR2 SVGEGT. Germline trimming cut 0 bases from V and 5 bases from J; bases unmatched to any gene: 9. This TCR was recovered from a woman younger than 45 in good health. The chain joins TRBV6-2 or TRBV6-3 to TRBJ2-7; TRBD2 aligns across 8 bases. Sequencing was done on a sample of blood. The CDR3: CASSYSIAGGRDEQYF. The CDR3 DNA is TGTGCCAGCAGTTACTCAATCGCGGGAGGAAGGGACGAGCAGTACTTC.